These 14 T cell receptor beta chains were sequenced from one sample in a study of blood T cell repertoires in COVID-19. The protocol was immunoSEQ multiplex PCR, while the TCRdb copy is restricted to in-frame clones and leaves out a portion. This table has roughly 300,000 clones, just over 85% appearing once. Sequencing was performed on PBMCs or T cells enriched from blood (not recorded which). These receptors were collected from a woman aged 40 to 50 with acute COVID-19.

This clone was counted many times. The rearrangement uses TRBV11-1 and TRBJ2-4, with 9 positions matching TRBD1. Germline V gene lookup returns CDR1 SGHAT and CDR2 FQDESV (reference sequence). The CDR3 is 14 residues long. The ends lost 4 bases at V and 6 bases at J; junction bases unmatched: 4. The CDR3 DNA is TGTGCCAGCAGCTATACAGGGGGCGCAAACATTCAGTACTTC. It codes for CASSYTGGANIQYF.

The chain has TRBV19 and TRBJ1-5; the D is unclear. The CDR3 has 15 amino acids. Trimming removed 0 bases at V and 2 bases at J, with 8 bases between. Germline V lookup: CDR1 LNHDA, CDR2 SQIVND (reference sequence). Here the CDR3 reads CASSIDKIGNQPQHF. The CDR3 DNA reads TGTGCCAGTAGTATAGATAAGATAGGCAATCAGCCCCAGCATTTT.

V gene TRBV24-1 combines with J gene TRBJ2-7; 8 bases match TRBD2. Germline V gene data show CDR1 as KGHDR and CDR2 as SFDVKD. V was clipped by 4 bases and J by 6 bases; unmatched bases: 10. The CDR3 length is 15 residues. CDR3 nucleotide sequence: TGTGCCACCAGTGAGGGCACTAGCGGACCCCTCGAGCAGTACTTC. Translated: CATSEGTSGPLEQYF.

This clone was recorded once. CDR3 nucleotide sequence: TGTGCCAGCAGCCAAGTATTTCCAGCAACTAATGAAAAACTGTTTTTT. Its protein product is CASSQVFPATNEKLFF. The rearrangement uses TRBV3-1 (or the pseudogene TRBV3-2) and TRBJ1-4; D is uncertain. This CDR3 has 16 amino acids. Germline-derived CDR1 and CDR2 are LGHDT and YNNKEL (reference sequence). Trimming shortened V by 1 base and J by 0 bases, and 9 bases separated the two germline ends.

This CDR3 reads CASSGQSSYNEQFF. The CDR3 coding sequence is TGTGCCAGTAGTGGACAGAGCTCCTACAATGAGCAGTTCTTC. The J gene is TRBJ2-1, the V gene TRBV19; perhaps TRBD1 as D (6 bases). The ends were cut back, 5 bases at V and 0 bases at J, with 8 bases in the middle. The germline V gene encodes CDR1 LNHDA and CDR2 SQIVND (reference sequence). The length of the CDR3 is 14 residues.

The chain combines TRBV11-2 with TRBJ1-2; TRBD1 aligns across 10 bases. This CDR3 is built from 15 residues. Germline loops: CDR1 SGHAT, CDR2 FQNNGV. Trimming cost V 5 bases and J 2 bases; bases outside gene matches: 5. CDR3 in DNA: TGTGCCAGCAGCCAAACGACAGGGGGCAACTATGGCTACACCTTC. This codes for CASSQTTGGNYGYTF.

This clone occurred once. The rearrangement links TRBV28 to TRBJ1-3; the D is unclear. The CDR3 sequence is 15 residues long. Trimming left V 2 bases short and J 2 bases short, with 10 bases between. Germline V gene data show CDR1 as MDHEN and CDR2 as SYDVKM. CDR3 sequence: CASSLSPGAGNTIYF. The CDR3 nucleotides read TGTGCCAGCAGTTTAAGTCCCGGGGCTGGAAACACCATATATTTT.

The chain is built from TRBV6-2 or TRBV6-3 and TRBJ2-7, with D unclear. Germline loops: CDR1 MNHEY, CDR2 SVGEGT. The CDR3 is made up of 15 amino acids. The germline V and J ends were trimmed by 2 bases and 3 bases, with 14 bases remaining between them. CDR3 sequence reads: CASSYVVSELYEQYF. CDR3 in DNA: TGTGCCAGCAGTTACGTGGTAAGCGAACTCTACGAGCAGTACTTC.

The rearrangement uses TRBV7-2 and TRBJ1-6; possible D gene TRBD1, 5 bases. V gave up 1 base and J gave up 10 bases, with 14 bases separating them. Germline lookup yields CDR1 SGHTA and CDR2 FQGNSA. The CDR3 has 15 residues. The CDR3 is CASSLGSGFRSPLHF. CDR3 DNA: TGTGCCAGCAGCTTAGGGTCAGGGTTTCGGTCACCCCTCCACTTT.

This chain connects TRBV5-1 to TRBJ1-1; D is uncertain. From germline, CDR1 is SGHRS and CDR2 YFSETQ. The CDR3 runs 14 residues. V shed 1 base and J shed 4 bases, with 11 bases lying between them. DNA of the CDR3: TGCGCCAGCAGCTTGAGGCTCGGGTCCACTGAAGCTTTCTTT. Translated, it gives CASSLRLGSTEAFF.

The V call is TRBV15, the J call TRBJ1-6; D unresolved. V lost 4 bases to trimming and J lost 8 bases, with 12 bases between them. The CDR3 has 14 residues. Looked up from germline, CDR1 is LNHNV and CDR2 is YYDKDF (reference sequence). The CDR3 sequence: CATSTREIDSPLHF. The CDR3 region has the DNA TGTGCCACCAGCACGAGGGAGATTGATTCACCCCTCCACTTT.

The chain joins TRBV11-2 to TRBJ2-1; 7 bases are a match to TRBD2. Looked up from germline, CDR1 is SGHAT and CDR2 is FQNNGV. V trimming: 5 bases; J trimming: 9 bases; junction bases outside the gene matches: 16. CDR3 length: 16 residues. The CDR3 loop is CASSPTDGRPNAEQFF. In DNA form, the CDR3 reads TGTGCCAGCAGCCCAACGGACGGGAGGCCGAACGCTGAGCAGTTCTTC.

This chain links TRBV4-3 with TRBJ2-1; 8 positions agree with TRBD2. CDR1 and CDR2 from the germline V gene are LGHNA and YSLEER. The J segment lost 7 bases and the V segment lost 0 bases, leaving 8 bases of the junction unmatched. The CDR3 has 16 amino acids. Written as DNA, the CDR3 is TGCGCCAGCAGCCAAGATTGGCGGGGGGCCGGGAATGAGCAGTTCTTC. This sequence encodes CASSQDWRGAGNEQFF.

The CDR3 DNA follows: TGTGCCAGCAGCTTAGTTGGGACAGGATACAATGAGCAGTTCTTC. This gives the protein CASSLVGTGYNEQFF. The chain links TRBV11-2 to TRBJ2-1, with TRBD1 matching 8 bases. Germline V CDR1 and CDR2: SGHAT, FQNNGV. V trimming: 1 base; J trimming: 4 bases; junction bases outside the gene matches: 3. The CDR3 length is 15 residues.